This section outlines one T cell receptor beta chain sequence together with its context. Its antigen is unidentified. Trimming pared 1 base from V and 0 bases from J, leaving 12 bases between. Germline V CDR1 and CDR2: MGHRA, YSYEKL. There are 16 residues in the CDR3. Recipient blood drawn about 28 days pretransplant and days 30, 100, 180 after. This specimen comes from a study of T cell clonotyping in hematopoietic cell transplantation. Sequencing was performed with immunoSEQ multiplex PCR; in TCRdb, only in-frame clones are kept and a portion is missing. The profile covers 13,000 or so clones, with over 85% appearing a single time and less than 9% taken by the ten largest. Study conclusions and caveats: Pathologically expanded recipient clonotypes increased progressively from day 30 to day 180 as diversity fell. At the given depth, recipient repertoires were over 95% de novo clonotypes.

This specimen consisted of PBMCs, obtained 100 days after allogeneic stem cell transplant. The clonotype was recovered from a female patient aged 45 to 65 who had an allogeneic stem cell transplant from an unrelated donor, so the T cells may come from the graft donor. Some clones in this sample may be carry-over from other donors' samples. The chain employs TRBV4-1 and TRBJ1-1, with D possibly matching TRBD1 (5 bases). CDR3 DNA: TGCGCCAGCAGCCAAGGGGACTCAGGGCTGAACACTGAAGCTTTCTTT. Translation gives CASSQGDSGLNTEAFF.